This T cell receptor beta chain was recovered during a study of shared clonotypes between healthy human individuals. Study-level findings and limits: Naive subsets, compared against memory subsets, generally had larger estimated richness values.

In its sample, this clone was seen once. The antigen remains unidentified. Terminally differentiated effector memory CD45RA+ cells were left out of the naive CD8 fraction, which was CD45RO-negative and positively selected for CCR7. Adult donors, all healthy and HIV-negative, had no recent acute infections or vaccinations. V was clipped by 4 bases and J by 8 bases, with 18 bases between them. Germline V gene lookup returns CDR1 LGHNA and CDR2 YNFKEQ. There are 15 residues in the CDR3. Per sorted-subset replicate PCR, input was approximately 210 ng DNA, representing tens of thousands of T cell genomes. The table came from immunoSEQ multiplex PCR; TCRdb's copy has only in-frame clones and leaves some out. The sample has about 2,200,000 clones; under 95% are singletons.

The clonotype comes from a man aged 18 to 29 in good health. Some clones in this sample may be carry-over from other donors' samples. This chain links TRBV4-2 with TRBJ2-1, with D perhaps assigned TRBD1 or TRBD2 (5 bases each). The sample consisted of naive CD8+ T cells from PBMCs. Here the CDR3 reads CASSPSRDVFYEQFF. CDR3 coding DNA: TGTGCCAGCAGCCCGTCCCGGGACGTGTTCTATGAGCAGTTCTTC.